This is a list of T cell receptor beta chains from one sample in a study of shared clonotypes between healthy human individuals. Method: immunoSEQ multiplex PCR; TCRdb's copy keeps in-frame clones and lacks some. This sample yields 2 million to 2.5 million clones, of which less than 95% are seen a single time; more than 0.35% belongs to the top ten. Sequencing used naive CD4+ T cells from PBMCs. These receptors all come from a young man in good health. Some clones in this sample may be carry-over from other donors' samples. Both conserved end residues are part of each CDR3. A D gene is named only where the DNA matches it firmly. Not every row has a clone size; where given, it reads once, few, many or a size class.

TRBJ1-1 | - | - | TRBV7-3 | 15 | CASSLLGTGNTEAFF | TGTGCCAGCAGCTTACTCGGGACTGGGAACACTGAAGCTTTCTTT
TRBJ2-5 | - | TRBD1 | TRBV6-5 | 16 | CASSYGVSGGHETQYF | TGTGCCAGCAGTTACGGCGTATCAGGGGGCCACGAGACCCAGTACTTC
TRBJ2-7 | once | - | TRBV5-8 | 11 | CASSVEYEQYF | TGTGCCAGCAGCGTGGAGTACGAGCAGTACTTC
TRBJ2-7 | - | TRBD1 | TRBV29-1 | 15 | CSVASRQGPSYEQYF | TGCAGCGTTGCCTCGCGACAGGGGCCTTCCTACGAGCAGTACTTC
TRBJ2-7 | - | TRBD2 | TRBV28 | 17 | CASSSPGLAGATYEQYF | TGTGCCAGCAGTTCCCCGGGACTAGCGGGAGCTACCTACGAGCAGTACTTC
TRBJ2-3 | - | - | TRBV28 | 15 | CASSLWGSGTDTQYF | TGTGCCAGCAGTTTATGGGGTAGCGGCACAGATACGCAGTATTTT
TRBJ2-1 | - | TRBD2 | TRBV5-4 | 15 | CASTAGTSGRNEQFF | TGTGCCAGCACCGCCGGGACTAGCGGGAGAAATGAGCAGTTCTTC
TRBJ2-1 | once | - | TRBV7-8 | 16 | CASSLGGAGTYNEQFF | TGTGCCAGCAGCTTAGGAGGGGCCGGGACCTACAATGAGCAGTTCTTC
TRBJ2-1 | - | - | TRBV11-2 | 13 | CASSLGRDREQFF | TGTGCCAGCAGCTTAGGGCGGGACCGTGAGCAGTTCTTC
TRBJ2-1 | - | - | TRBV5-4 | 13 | CASSLVSGDEQFF | TGTGCCAGCAGCTTGGTGTCCGGGGATGAGCAGTTCTTC
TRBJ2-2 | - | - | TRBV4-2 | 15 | CASSQETYYTGELFF | TGTGCCAGCAGCCAAGAGACATACTACACCGGGGAGCTGTTTTTT
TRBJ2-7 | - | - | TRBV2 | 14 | CASSTLRDSYEQYF | TGTGCCAGCAGTACACTCAGGGACTCCTACGAGCAGTACTTC
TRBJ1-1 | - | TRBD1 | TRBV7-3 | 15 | CASSSTGGANTEAFF | TGTGCCAGCAGCTCGACAGGGGGGGCGAACACTGAAGCTTTCTTT
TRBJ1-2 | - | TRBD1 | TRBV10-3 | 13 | CAIRGTGSYGYTF | TGTGCCATCAGGGGGACAGGGAGTTATGGCTACACCTTC
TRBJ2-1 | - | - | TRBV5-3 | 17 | CARSPERRDRSYNEQFF | TGTGCCAGAAGCCCAGAAAGGAGGGACCGCTCCTACAATGAGCAGTTCTTC
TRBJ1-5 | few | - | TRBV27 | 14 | CASSSRQRNQPQHF | TGTGCCAGCAGTTCGCGTCAGAGAAATCAGCCCCAGCATTTT
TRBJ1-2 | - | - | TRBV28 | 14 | CASRKGPPYYGYTF | TGTGCCAGCAGGAAGGGACCCCCGTACTATGGCTACACCTTC
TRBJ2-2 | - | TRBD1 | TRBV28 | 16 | CASMTGAKGRAGELFF | TGTGCCAGCATGACAGGGGCCAAGGGGCGCGCCGGGGAGCTGTTTTTT
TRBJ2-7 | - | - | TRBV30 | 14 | CAWSVSAHGNEQYF | TGTGCCTGGAGTGTCTCCGCCCACGGAAACGAGCAGTACTTC
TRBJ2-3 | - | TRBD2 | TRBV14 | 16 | CASSRTGTSFLDTQYF | TGTGCCAGCAGCCGGACCGGGACTAGCTTTCTGGATACGCAGTATTTT
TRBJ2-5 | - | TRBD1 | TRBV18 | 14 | CASSPPGQGTEQYF | TGTGCCAGCTCACCGCCGGGACAGGGGACTGAGCAGTACTTC
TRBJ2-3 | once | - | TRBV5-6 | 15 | CASSFRPMGTDTQYF | TGTGCCAGCAGCTTCAGACCCATGGGAACAGATACGCAGTATTTT
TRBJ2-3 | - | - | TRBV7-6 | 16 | CASSLAFQAITDTQYF | TGTGCCAGCAGCTTAGCGTTCCAGGCAATCACAGATACGCAGTATTTT
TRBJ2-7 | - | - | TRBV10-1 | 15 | CASSELGAGDDEQYF | TGCGCCAGCAGTGAGTTGGGGGCAGGGGACGACGAGCAGTACTTC
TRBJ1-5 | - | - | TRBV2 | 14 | CASRYQGGNQPQHF | TGTGCCAGCAGGTATCAGGGCGGCAATCAGCCCCAGCATTTT
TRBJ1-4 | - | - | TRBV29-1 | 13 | CSVQDTANEKLFF | TGCAGCGTCCAGGACACCGCTAATGAAAAACTGTTTTTT
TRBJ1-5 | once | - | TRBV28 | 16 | CASSFGRGGSNQPQHF | TGTGCCAGCAGTTTCGGGAGGGGGGGTAGCAATCAGCCCCAGCATTTT
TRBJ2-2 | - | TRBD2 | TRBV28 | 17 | CASSYSAGVGETGELFF | TGTGCCAGCAGTTATTCAGCGGGAGTGGGTGAAACCGGGGAGCTGTTTTTT
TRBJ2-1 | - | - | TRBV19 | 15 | CASTKGGSSYNEQFF | TGTGCCAGTACCAAAGGGGGGAGTTCCTACAATGAGCAGTTCTTC
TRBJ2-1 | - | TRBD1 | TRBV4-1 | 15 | CASSRPGQDPPVQFF | TGCGCCAGCAGCCGACCGGGACAGGACCCCCCTGTGCAGTTCTTC
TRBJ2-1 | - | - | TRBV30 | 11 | CAWSVSTEQFF | TGTGCCTGGAGTGTAAGTACAGAGCAGTTCTTC
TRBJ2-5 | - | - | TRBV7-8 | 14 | CASSPPPRKETQYF | TGTGCCAGCAGCCCACCCCCCCGAAAAGAGACCCAGTACTTC
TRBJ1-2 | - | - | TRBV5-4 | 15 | CASSQDFPSNYGYTF | TGTGCCAGCAGTCAGGACTTTCCCAGCAACTATGGCTACACCTTC
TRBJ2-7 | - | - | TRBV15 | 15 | CATSRPQGSNYEQYF | TGTGCCACCAGCAGACCACAGGGTTCAAACTACGAGCAGTACTTC
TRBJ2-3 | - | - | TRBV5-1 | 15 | CASSLNPGSTDTQYF | TGCGCCAGCAGCCTGAACCCGGGGAGCACAGATACGCAGTATTTT
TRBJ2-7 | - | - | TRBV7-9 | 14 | CASSLLGQLYEQYF | TGTGCCAGCAGTCTTCTTGGACAGCTCTACGAGCAGTACTTC
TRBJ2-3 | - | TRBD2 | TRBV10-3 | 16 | CAISEVRLAGADTQYF | TGTGCCATCAGTGAGGTGCGACTAGCGGGAGCAGATACGCAGTATTTT
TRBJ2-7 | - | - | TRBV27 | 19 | CASSLWGTDLRTGTYEQYF | TGTGCCAGCAGTTTATGGGGGACCGATCTGAGGACTGGTACCTACGAGCAGTACTTC
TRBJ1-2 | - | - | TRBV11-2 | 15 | CASSRNQGPTEGYTF | TGTGCCAGCAGCAGAAATCAGGGACCCACGGAAGGCTACACCTTC
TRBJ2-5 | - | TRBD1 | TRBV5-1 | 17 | CASSLGQGQVGQETQYF | TGCGCCAGCAGCTTGGGACAGGGACAGGTCGGGCAAGAGACCCAGTACTTC
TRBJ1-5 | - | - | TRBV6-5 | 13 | CASSSAQSQPQHF | TGTGCCAGCTCTAGCGCTCAGAGTCAGCCCCAGCATTTT
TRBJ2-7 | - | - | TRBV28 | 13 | CASTTTASYEQYF | TGTGCCAGCACCACGACGGCGTCCTACGAGCAGTACTTC
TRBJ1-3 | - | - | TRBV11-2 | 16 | CASSSLEGETGNTIYF | TGTGCCAGCAGCTCCTTGGAGGGGGAAACTGGAAACACCATATATTTT